This T cell receptor beta chain was profiled in a study of T cell responses to AZD1222 COVID-19 vaccine (dated by TCRdb to the early 2020s). For the wider study: AZD1222 recipients whose second dose came at about 4 weeks and those whose second dose came at about 12 weeks were combined into one group, since spike-specific TCR depth and breadth did not differ between the two schedules. Trial participants were enrolled by age into 18-55, 56-69 and 70-plus year subgroups, with about 150, 28 and 57 TCR-sequenced participants respectively. TCR sequencing covered 230 or so trial participants: 200 to 220 given two doses of AZD1222 and around 25 given two doses of MenACWY control vaccine. Points the paper makes about the study in general: Only a handful of AZD1222 recipients were SARS-CoV-2 seropositive at baseline, limiting conclusions about previously exposed vaccinees. The whole spike protein was spanned by vaccine-associated CD4 TCRs, and dominant responses were seen in regions 160-218 and 743-854. No day 14 peak-response samples were available, so repertoires were characterized only after the peak T cell response. Epitopes outside the regions mutated in the B.1.351 and B.1.1.7 variants were reportedly recognized by nearly half of the unique spike-specific TCRs. The 56-69-year group was small, and its depth increase did not reach significance, likely because of low power. Participants were mostly white British and included more females than males, and it was suggested by the authors that clonal diversity may have been underestimated. After two AZD1222 doses, both the breadth and the depth of spike-specific TCRs were significantly higher than at day 0 and than in MenACWY recipients.

The CDR3 regions of human TCRbeta chains were subjected to immunosequencing. The authors' pipeline ran thus. Repertoire TCRs were matched against a reference library of SARS-CoV-2-specific TCRs generated with the MIRA antigen-specificity platform. Breadth meant the fraction of unique TCRs that were SARS-CoV-2-associated, whereas depth meant the fraction of total T cells that were SARS-CoV-2-associated. Each spike-specific TCR was assigned to its reactive spike region and to a CD4 or CD8 class using the MIRA data. Log10-transformed breadth and depth values were compared by one-way ANOVA with Sidak's multiple comparisons tests. The table comes from immuneACCESS by way of TCRdb, which keeps in-frame sequences with V and J called. Part of the clones is missing from these tables; in studies checked, under half for an unresolved V gene and the rest for unknown reasons. That table gives V, J and clone size, and the DNA gave D and trimming. This sample gives roughly 110,000 clones in total; approximately 90% of them show up just once. Roughly a fifth of the sample goes to the ten largest clones.

Per the publication, the time point label means: baseline before first vaccination. Vaccinee samples came from UK trials COV001 and COV002, including a single-blind randomized controlled phase 2/3 trial of AZD1222 (ChAdOx1 nCoV-19) in healthy adults. Trial participant PBMC samples were collected at day 0 and day 28 after the second dose for TCRbeta chain sequencing. About this clone: Its antigen has not been determined. No clone much larger than this one lies a single base away; base qualities are absent.

Taken from cysteine to phenylalanine, the CDR3 has 14 residues. Left in the record is the CDR3 DNA by itself, 42 bases read in frame from the first base. V and J are truncated by 1 base and 2 bases respectively, leaving an intervening sequence of 8 bases. From the germline V gene (reference sequence), CDR1 is LNHDA and CDR2 is SQIVND. This TCR was sampled from an adult in good health. The chain was built from TRBV19 and TRBJ1-2, with a weak D call of TRBD1 (5 bases match). The specimen was peripheral blood, collected on day 0 of AZD1222 vaccination. The CDR3 corresponds to CASSIGAGNYGYTF. The DNA sequence is TGTGCCAGTAGTATAGGTGCAGGGAACTATGGCTACACCTTC.